The 16 T cell receptor beta chains reported below all come from one sample, sequenced in a study of T-cell reconstitution after alpha-beta-depleted transplantation in children. Library preparation (for TCRbeta) was performed with unique molecular identifiers. TCRdb called the PCR reads again in MiXCR, with one record for every CDR3 protein. The sample records around 380,000 distinct CDR3 sequences, about a tenth being singletons. Specimen: PBMCs from the stem cell graft donor, collected from the stem cell graft. The source is a human donor who donated a stem cell graft to a child with acute myeloid leukemia.

Ten or more counts support this clonotype. This chain links TRBV6-5 with TRBJ1-5; D uncertain. Per germline, CDR1 MNHEY and CDR2 SVGAGI. V dropped 7 bases and J dropped 7 bases, with 17 bases sitting between them. The CDR3 is made up of 14 amino acids. The CDR3 DNA reads TGTGCCAGCATTATGAACATGGAGACCCAGCCCCAGCATTTT. Translated: CASIMNMETQPQHF.

This clonotype was seen at least ten times. The chain couples TRBV5-1 to TRBJ2-4; 9 bases align to TRBD2. The V gene end was trimmed by 4 bases and the J gene end by 2 bases; junction bases not matched to a gene: 10. CDR1 is SGHRS and CDR2 is YFSETQ in the germline V gene. The CDR3 covers 17 residues. In nucleotides, the CDR3 is TGCGCCAGCAGCCCCTCGCGGGAGGGCCTGTCCAAAAACATTCAGTACTTC. Its protein product is CASSPSREGLSKNIQYF.

In this sample, this clonotype turned up many times. V is TRBV7-2 and J is TRBJ2-1, with TRBD1 identical over 8 bases. The CDR3 is 15 amino acids. J gave up 7 bases and V 3 bases, and 8 bases lay outside the gene matches. CDR1 is SGHTA and CDR2 is FQGNSA in the germline V gene. The CDR3 loop is CASSFLGQGSNEQFF. CDR3 sequence (DNA): TGTGCCAGCAGCTTTTTAGGACAGGGTAGTAATGAGCAGTTCTTC.

This clonotype was counted only a few times. The rearrangement links TRBV19 to TRBJ1-4; unclear D gene. V gave up 4 bases and J gave up 8 bases, with 14 bases separating them. From germline, CDR1 is LNHDA and CDR2 SQIVND (reference sequence). CDR3 length equals 14 residues. For the CDR3, the DNA is TGTGCCAGTAGTAAGGGCGGACGCGGCGAAAAACTGTTTTTT. Translation gives CASSKGGRGEKLFF.

At least ten counts were recorded for this clonotype. The rearrangement joins TRBV18 to TRBJ1-3; D is uncertain. Germline values: CDR1 KGHSH, CDR2 LQKENI. The germline V and J ends were trimmed by 0 bases and 3 bases, with 9 bases remaining between them. The CDR3 has 15 residues. CDR3 nucleotide sequence: TGTGCCAGCTCACCACCGGGTTTTATTGGAAACACCATATATTTT. It yields the protein CASSPPGFIGNTIYF.

The V gene is TRBV5-1, the J gene TRBJ2-5, with 7 bases fitting TRBD2. With 4 bases clipped from V and 4 bases from J, the junction kept 7 bases outside the gene matches. Germline CDR1 and CDR2: SGHRS and YFSETQ. This CDR3 has 14 residues. CDR3 protein: CASSPGGSLETQYF. Written as DNA, the CDR3 is TGCGCCAGCAGCCCGGGCGGGAGCTTAGAGACCCAGTACTTC. The full variable domain, completed using reference TRBV5-1 and TRBJ2-5, is KAGVTQTPRYLIKTRGQQVTLSCSPISGHRSVSWYQQTPGQGLQFLFEYFSETQRNKGNFPGRFSGRQFSNSRSEMNVSTLELGDSALYLCASSPGGSLETQYFGPGTRLLVL.

This clonotype was counted only a few times. One end of the junction fails to match germline, which may point to a read error. The chain has TRBV15 and TRBJ2-7, with TRBD2 as a possible D gene (6 bases). There are 16 residues in the CDR3. CDR1 and CDR2 (germline): LNHNV, YYDKDF (reference sequence). This chain's CDR3 is CATSRGGGGTSNEQYF. Here the CDR3 DNA reads TGTGCCACCAGCAGAGGGGGAGGCGGGACCTCCAACGAGCAGTACTTC.

The CDR3 DNA reads as TGTGCCTGGGACCCCTCTGGAAACACCATATATTTT. Protein product: CAWDPSGNTIYF. V and J are TRBV30 and TRBJ1-3; D gene unclear. V lost 5 bases, J lost 0 bases, and 5 bases lay in between. The germline V gene encodes CDR1 GTSNPN and CDR2 SVGIG (reference sequence). The CDR3 consists of 12 residues.

This rearrangement joins TRBV29-1 to TRBJ1-2, with a tentative D call TRBD1 (6 bases). Trimming cost V 6 bases and J 3 bases, with 14 bases left between them. CDR1 is SQVTM, CDR2 ANQGSEA, per germline. The CDR3 covers 13 residues. The CDR3 DNA reads as TGCAGCGTCTTTAATAACAGGGACTATGGCTACACCTTC. It yields the protein CSVFNNRDYGYTF.

The CDR3 DNA sequence: TGCGCCAGCAGTCAGTCATCTAGCGTCAATGAGCAGTTCTTC. It codes for CASSQSSSVNEQFF. The chain is built from TRBV5-1 and TRBJ2-1; maybe TRBD2 (6 bases). Trimming took 5 bases from V and 6 from J, leaving 15 bases between them. Germline V CDR1 and CDR2: SGHRS, YFSETQ. CDR3 length: 14 residues.

This chain connects TRBV29-1 to TRBJ2-3; a possible D gene is TRBD1 (5 bases). The CDR3 runs 13 residues. CDR1 and CDR2 from the germline V gene are SQVTM and ANQGSEA. Trimming pared 2 bases from V and 4 bases from J, leaving 10 bases between. Written as DNA, the CDR3 is TGCAGCGTTGAACGACAGACCTCAGATACGCAGTATTTT. This codes for CSVERQTSDTQYF.

This clonotype was seen a handful of times. The gene calls are TRBV7-9 and TRBJ2-4, with D uncertain. Germline assignment: CDR1 SEHNR and CDR2 FQNEAQ (reference sequence). CDR3 size: 16 residues. Trimming cost V 5 bases and J 8 bases, with 22 bases left between them. The CDR3 reads CASSPDPTINKDIQYF. CDR3 bases: TGTGCCAGCAGCCCCGACCCTACTATCAACAAGGACATTCAGTACTTC.

The sample holds a few counts of this clonotype. The chain joins TRBV13 to TRBJ1-3; the D is unclear. The germline V gene encodes CDR1 PRHDT and CDR2 FYEKMQ (reference sequence). The V and J ends lost 5 bases and 2 bases respectively, with 13 bases between them. The CDR3 spans 15 residues. This CDR3 reads CASSRREYAGNTIYF. The CDR3 DNA sequence: TGTGCCAGCAGCCGGAGGGAATATGCTGGAAACACCATATATTTT.

This chain uses TRBV15 with TRBJ2-2; D remains unclear. Trimming took off 1 base at V and 6 bases at J, with 9 bases between the two ends. CDR3 length: 14 residues. Germline V gene lookup returns CDR1 LNHNV and CDR2 YYDKDF (reference sequence). The CDR3 bases are TGTGCCACCAGCAGAGGTCGGGTTGCCGGGGAGCTGTTTTTT. It yields the protein CATSRGRVAGELFF.

The sample holds a few counts of this clonotype. This chain links TRBV5-8 with TRBJ2-4; 10 nucleotides match TRBD2. The V gene's germline CDR1 is SGHTS and CDR2 YDEGEE. The V gene end was trimmed by 4 bases and the J gene end by 2 bases; junction bases not matched to a gene: 6. This CDR3 contains 16 residues. For the CDR3, the DNA is TGTGCCAGCAGCCTTAGCGGGAGGTTAACCAAAAACATTCAGTACTTC. This gives the protein CASSLSGRLTKNIQYF.

In this sample, this clonotype turned up a few times. The chain couples TRBV9 to TRBJ2-2; the match to TRBD2 covers 10 bases. CDR1 is SGDLS, CDR2 YYNGEE, per germline. The CDR3 has 17 residues. V was pared by 0 bases and J by 3 bases, with 5 bases of the junction left unmatched. The CDR3: CASSVDTSGIYTGELFF. CDR3 coding DNA: TGTGCCAGCAGCGTAGACACTAGCGGGATATACACCGGGGAGCTGTTTTTT.